This entry lists 29 T cell receptor beta chains sequenced from one sample in a study of regulatory T cells in long-lasting Graves disease. The sample's time point: persistent/refractory GD, antithyroid drugs over 5 years with positive TRAb. From PBMCs, RNA was extracted and then used to make the TCR library. With iRepertoire HTBI primers and Arm-PCR of CDR3 regions, TCR beta libraries were built. Using its own MiXCR run on the multiplex PCR reads, TCRdb lists one record per CDR3 protein. The sample yields hundreds of thousands of distinct CDR3 sequences, less than 25% seen once. Sequencing was performed on peripheral blood mononuclear cells (PBMCs), taken when the disease was refractory, from a patient treated with antithyroid drugs. All receptors derive from a female donor with Graves disease.

J is TRBJ2-7 and V is TRBV20-1; 9 nucleotides agree with TRBD1. Germline values: CDR1 DFQATT, CDR2 SNEGSKA (reference sequence). The CDR3 extends over 15 amino acids. Germline trimming cut 6 bases from V and 3 bases from J; bases unmatched to any gene: 12. The CDR3 spells CSAQDRDRDYYEQYF. CDR3 nucleotides: TGCAGTGCACAGGACCGGGACAGGGATTACTACGAGCAGTACTTC.

The table lists this clonotype with many counts. The genes are TRBV6-1 and TRBJ2-7; 9 positions agree with TRBD2. V was pared by 8 bases and J by 6 bases, with 11 bases of the junction left unmatched. CDR3 length: 14 amino acids. In germline, CDR1 is MNHNS, CDR2 SASEGT. The CDR3 sequence: CASAFLGTSSEQYF. The CDR3 bases are TGTGCCAGCGCATTCCTTGGGACTAGCTCCGAGCAGTACTTC.

This clonotype came up many times. The chain carries TRBV24-1 and TRBJ1-2; a weak D match, TRBD1 (5 bases). Looked up from germline, CDR1 is KGHDR and CDR2 is SFDVKD. Trimming left V 4 bases short and J 4 bases short, with 12 bases between. The CDR3 has 14 residues. The CDR3 is CATSETDLSYGYTF. CDR3 coding DNA: TGTGCCACCAGTGAGACAGATTTGAGCTATGGCTACACCTTC.

Worth noting for this clonotype: The missing conserved phenylalanine or tryptophan at the end of this CDR3 makes a read error likely. The V call is TRBV12-3 or TRBV12-4, the J call TRBJ2-4, with D unresolved. The CDR3 consists of 14 residues. V was pared by 5 bases and J by 0 bases, with 8 bases between. The CDR3 region is CASSLELAKNIQYL. For the CDR3, the DNA is TGTGCCAGCAGTCTAGAACTAGCCAAAAACATTCAGTACTTA.

The chain couples TRBV5-6 to TRBJ2-5; D call uncertain. The CDR3 runs to 14 residues. CDR1 and CDR2 (germline): SGHDT, YYEEEE. V was pared by 4 bases and J by 5 bases, with 15 bases between. CDR3 amino acids: CASSLGFALETQYF. In DNA form, the CDR3 reads TGTGCCAGCAGCCTGGGATTTGCTTTGGAGACCCAGTACTTC.

CDR3 nucleotides: TGCAGTGCTCCGGACCCAGATACGCAGTATTTT. As protein: CSAPDPDTQYF. The chain links TRBV20-1 to TRBJ2-3; no clear D. The CDR3 loop spans 11 amino acids. CDR1 is DFQATT, CDR2 SNEGSKA, per germline (reference sequence). V dropped 5 bases and J dropped 4 bases, with 7 bases sitting between them.

This clonotype was found many times. The V and J genes are TRBV25-1 and TRBJ1-1; D not certain. The V gene's germline CDR1 is MGHDK and CDR2 SYGVNS. The CDR3 is 15 residues long. V lost 1 base to trimming and J lost 2 bases, with 11 bases between them. The CDR3 nucleotides read TGTGCCAGCAGTGAATGGCCAGCCTTTAACACTGAAGCTTTCTTT. It is translated as CASSEWPAFNTEAFF.

J is TRBJ1-6 and V is TRBV9; 10 positions match TRBD1. CDR3 size: 18 residues. CDR1 and CDR2 (germline): SGDLS, YYNGEE. Unmatched junction bases numbered 12, after V lost 4 bases and J lost 5 bases. The CDR3 DNA reads TGTGCCAGCAGCTCCAGCCCCCCCGGGACAGGGGATAATTCACCCCTCCACTTT. As protein: CASSSSPPGTGDNSPLHF.

This clonotype has a handful of counts. The genes are TRBV19 and TRBJ2-2, with 11 bases fitting TRBD2. CDR1 and CDR2 from the germline V gene are LNHDA and SQIVND (reference sequence). Unmatched junction bases numbered 3, after V lost 1 base and J lost 2 bases. The CDR3 has 17 residues. CDR3 sequence (DNA): TGTGCCAGTAGTATAGCTAGCGGGAGGCTTAACACCGGGGAGCTGTTTTTT. This sequence encodes CASSIASGRLNTGELFF.

This clonotype occurred a few times. J is TRBJ1-5 and V is TRBV30; the D is unclear. This CDR3 has 15 residues. From germline, CDR1 is GTSNPN and CDR2 SVGIG (reference sequence). Between the trimmed V and J ends, which lost 0 bases and 2 bases, there was a span of 11 bases. CDR3 loop: CAWSVRGRGNQPQHF. DNA of the CDR3: TGTGCCTGGAGTGTACGAGGGAGGGGCAATCAGCCCCAGCATTTT.

This clonotype was counted ten times or more. The chain uses TRBV15 and TRBJ2-5; D possibly corresponds to TRBD1 (6 bases). Trimming pared 0 bases from V and 1 base from J, leaving 12 bases between. The length of the CDR3 is 16 residues. Germline-derived CDR1 and CDR2 are LNHNV and YYDKDF (reference sequence). Written as DNA, the CDR3 is TGTGCCACCAGCAGAGAACCCAACAGGGTCCAAGAGACCCAGTACTTC. Amino acid sequence: CATSREPNRVQETQYF.

This clonotype was counted once. The J gene is TRBJ1-5, the V gene TRBV28, with 9 bases matching TRBD1. CDR3 size: 17 residues. Germline CDR1 and CDR2: MDHEN and SYDVKM. Unmatched junction bases numbered 15, after V lost 5 bases and J lost 7 bases. The CDR3: CASSESSGQGYRQPQHF. DNA of the CDR3: TGTGCCAGCAGTGAATCCTCGGGACAGGGATATCGGCAGCCCCAGCATTTT.

The gene calls are TRBV30 and TRBJ2-7; weak D call: TRBD1 (6 bases). The CDR3 runs to 14 residues. Germline CDR1 reads GTSNPN; CDR2 reads SVGIG (reference sequence). Trimming took off 6 bases at V and 6 bases at J, with 21 bases between the two ends. CDR3 region: CACSPNRAGSEQYF. CDR3 DNA: TGTGCCTGCAGCCCAAACAGGGCCGGTAGCGAGCAGTACTTC.

This clonotype was observed at least ten times. The J gene is TRBJ2-2, the V gene TRBV5-1; 7 nucleotides line up with TRBD2. V was clipped by 1 base and J by 4 bases; unmatched bases: 4. Per germline, CDR1 SGHRS and CDR2 YFSETQ. The CDR3 has 15 amino acids. For the CDR3, the DNA is TGCGCCAGCAGCTTGACTAGCGTTGTCACCGGGGAGCTGTTTTTT. Encoded protein: CASSLTSVVTGELFF.

In this sample, this clonotype turned up many times. The rearrangement joins TRBV28 to TRBJ2-7; TRBD2 might be the D (6 bases). V lost 5 bases, J lost 6 bases, and 17 bases lay in between. Per the germline V gene, CDR1 is MDHEN and CDR2 is SYDVKM. This CDR3 comprises 14 residues. CDR3 nucleotide sequence: TGTGCCAGCAGTCCTCCAGGGACTCTGTTCGAGCAGTACTTC. Translated, it gives CASSPPGTLFEQYF.

This clonotype appeared many times. The gene calls are TRBV2 and TRBJ2-1; D may be TRBD2 (6 bases). CDR1 and CDR2 (germline): SNHLY, FYNNEI. CDR3 length equals 12 residues. V was trimmed by 7 bases and J by 4 bases, leaving 8 bases between them. This chain's CDR3 is CASTGVYNEQFF. The CDR3 DNA reads TGTGCCAGCACGGGAGTATACAATGAGCAGTTCTTC.

With regard to this clonotype: The junction departs from the called germline gene at one end, perhaps through a read error. V and J are TRBV5-5 and TRBJ1-1; D is ambiguous. CDR3 length: 13 amino acids. Per the germline V gene, CDR1 is SGHKS and CDR2 is YYEKEE (reference sequence). This chain's CDR3 is CVSSLGSNTEAFF. CDR3 bases: TGTGTCAGCAGCTTGGGTTCGAACACTGAAGCTTTCTTT.

This clonotype was detected many times. The chain employs TRBV6-5 and TRBJ2-7; D gene ambiguous. The CDR3 totals 15 residues. Trimming took 0 bases from V and 5 from J, leaving 14 bases between them. The germline V gene has CDR1 MNHEY and CDR2 SVGAGI. CDR3 residues: CASSYSTSVTHEQYF. In nucleotides, the CDR3 is TGTGCCAGCAGTTACTCAACCTCAGTGACCCACGAGCAGTACTTC.

V usage is TRBV6-2 or TRBV6-3 and J usage is TRBJ1-5, with D tentatively TRBD1 (6 bases). Germline V gives CDR1 MNHEY, CDR2 SVGEGT. The CDR3 sequence is 12 residues long. V lost 6 bases to trimming and J lost 7 bases, with 10 bases between them. The CDR3 sequence is CASRDTGQPQHF. In DNA form, the CDR3 reads TGTGCCAGCAGAGATACAGGGCAGCCCCAGCATTTT.

In its sample, this clonotype was seen many times. The chain links TRBV12-3 or TRBV12-4 to TRBJ2-7; D unresolved. Trimming stripped 5 bases from V and 2 bases from J, with 13 bases between. The CDR3 has 14 amino acids. The CDR3 protein is CASSPSVYPYEQYF. CDR3 DNA sequence: TGTGCCAGCAGTCCCTCGGTGTATCCCTACGAGCAGTACTTC.

The sample holds one count of this clonotype. The CDR3 ends on some other residue instead of the conserved phenylalanine or tryptophan, so this is likely a read error. The chain carries TRBV7-8 and TRBJ2-7; 7 bases agree with TRBD1. CDR3 size: 14 residues. The V gene end was trimmed by 1 base and the J gene end by 3 bases; junction bases not matched to a gene: 3. Germline CDR1 is SGHVS and CDR2 is FQNEAQ. The CDR3 nucleotides read TGTGCCAGCAGCTTAGGGGACAGAATCTACGAGCAGTACCTC. Protein product: CASSLGDRIYEQYL.

This clonotype was recorded many times. V usage is TRBV30 and J usage is TRBJ1-2; the match to TRBD1 covers 7 bases. The CDR3 is made up of 13 amino acids. Germline CDR1 and CDR2: GTSNPN and SVGIG (reference sequence). V gave up 6 bases and J gave up 4 bases; unmatched junction bases: 8. CDR3 region: CACIKQGSYGYTF. Written as DNA, the CDR3 is TGTGCCTGTATAAAACAGGGGTCCTATGGCTACACCTTC.

This clonotype has a count of ten or more. The chain recombines TRBV12-3 or TRBV12-4 with TRBJ1-2; no clear D. The V and J ends lost 9 bases and 4 bases respectively, with 9 bases between them. This CDR3 region has 11 residues. The CDR3 DNA reads as TGTGCCAGTCAGCGGCTCTATGGCTACACCTTC. Residues: CASQRLYGYTF.

The gene calls are TRBV19 and TRBJ2-7; 11 bases align to TRBD1. CDR1 LNHDA and CDR2 SQIVND come from the germline V gene (reference sequence). The length of the CDR3 is 15 residues. The V segment lost 5 bases and the J segment 2 bases; nucleotides outside the gene matches: 5. CDR3 coding DNA: TGTGCCAGTAGTCTCCAGGGACAGGGGGCCTACGAGCAGTACTTC. Its protein is CASSLQGQGAYEQYF.

This clonotype was seen at least ten times. The V call is TRBV27, the J call TRBJ2-7; the match to TRBD2 covers 10 bases. Unmatched junction bases numbered 7, after V lost 6 bases and J lost 5 bases. This CDR3 has 14 amino acids. Germline CDR1 and CDR2: MNHEY and SMNVEV (reference sequence). The CDR3, as DNA: TGTGCCAGCAGGGATGCTAGCGGGAGCCACGAGCAGTACTTC. Its translation: CASRDASGSHEQYF.

This clonotype has more than one count but fewer than ten. The J gene is TRBJ2-1, the V gene TRBV28; 7 positions agree with TRBD2. V was pared by 5 bases and J by 4 bases, with 5 bases of the junction left unmatched. Germline CDR1 and CDR2: MDHEN and SYDVKM. CDR3 length equals 14 residues. The CDR3: CASSETGLYNEQFF. Written as DNA, the CDR3 is TGTGCCAGCAGTGAGACGGGACTATACAATGAGCAGTTCTTC.

In its sample, this clonotype was seen many times. The V call is TRBV2, the J call TRBJ2-2; 7 bases are shared with TRBD2. V shed 4 bases, J shed 3 bases, and the junction held 5 bases outside the gene matches. The CDR3 runs to 15 residues. Germline lookup yields CDR1 SNHLY and CDR2 FYNNEI. The CDR3 spells CASSGEGSDTGELFF. The CDR3 DNA follows: TGTGCCAGCAGTGGGGAGGGGTCCGACACCGGGGAGCTGTTTTTT.

The gene calls are TRBV28 and TRBJ2-1; 7 positions match TRBD1. CDR1 MDHEN and CDR2 SYDVKM come from the germline V gene. There are 16 residues in the CDR3. The ends lost 4 bases at V and 3 bases at J; junction bases unmatched: 9. The chain's CDR3 is CASSSSGTDYYNEQFF. CDR3 DNA: TGTGCCAGCAGTTCTTCCGGGACAGACTACTACAATGAGCAGTTCTTC.

This clonotype was recorded many times. The genes are TRBV6-6 and TRBJ2-5; D not resolved. The ends were cut back, 0 bases at V and 4 bases at J, with 12 bases in the middle. Per germline, CDR1 MNHNY and CDR2 SVGAGI (reference sequence). The CDR3 has 15 amino acids. The chain's CDR3 is CASSYSGSPLETQYF. Here the CDR3 DNA reads TGTGCCAGCAGTTACTCGGGTTCCCCGTTAGAGACCCAGTACTTC.